A selection of T cell receptor beta chains follows, all from one sample in a study of blood T cell repertoires in COVID-19. Libraries were prepared by immunoSEQ multiplex PCR; TCRdb keeps only in-frame clonotypes and omits some of them. The data contain 200,000 to 250,000 clones, 70% to 90% of them singletons. The sequenced sample consisted of peripheral blood. The source of these receptors is a woman under 30 who had recovered from COVID-19. The CDR3 runs from the conserved cysteine through the conserved F or W. D genes are given only for firm matches. Clone size is stated in some rows and not others, as once, few, many or a class when expanded.

size	D	J	length	V	DNA	CDR3
NA	NA	TRBJ2-1	10	TRBV30	TGTGCCTGGAGTGAGGGGGAGCAGTTCTTC	CAWSEGEQFF
NA	TRBD2	TRBJ2-5	14	TRBV7-3	TGTGCCAGCAGCTCGCTAGCGGACCAAGAGACCCAGTACTTC	CASSSLADQETQYF
many	TRBD2	TRBJ2-1	14	TRBV6-4	TGTGCCAGCAGTCCGCTAGCGGATTACAATGAGCAGTTCTTC	CASSPLADYNEQFF
NA	NA	TRBJ1-5	14	TRBV27	TGTGCCAGCAGTTTAGAGGCAGAGACCTGGCCCCAGCATTTT	CASSLEAETWPQHF
NA	NA	TRBJ2-4	13	TRBV29-1	TGCAGCGTACCGGACATGAGATTAAACATTCAGTACTTC	CSVPDMRLNIQYF
NA	NA	TRBJ1-1	14	TRBV2	TGTGCCAGCTTTTACGGGACTTTGAACACTGAAGCTTTCTTT	CASFYGTLNTEAFF
NA	TRBD1	TRBJ1-2	15	TRBV5-4	TGTGCCAGCAGCACCGACAGGGGGTTAAACGGTGGCTACACCTTC	CASSTDRGLNGGYTF
NA	NA	TRBJ1-1	16	TRBV11-2	TGTGCCAGCAGCCTAGGGAGGGGTACGGTCAACACTGAAGCTTTCTTT	CASSLGRGTVNTEAFF
NA	NA	TRBJ2-2	11	TRBV7-9	TGTGCCAGCAGTCTCACCGGGGAGCTGTTTTTT	CASSLTGELFF
few	NA	TRBJ2-1	13	TRBV11-3	TGTGCCAGCAGCCCAGGGAATGAGAATGAGCAGTTCTTC	CASSPGNENEQFF